This TCR beta chain is drawn from a study of blood T cell repertoires in COVID-19. Profiling relied on immunoSEQ multiplex PCR, and the TCRdb table lists in-frame clones only, not all of them. Of fewer than 350,000 clones in the sample, approximately 91% were seen once. V dropped 5 bases and J dropped 2; count of bases not matched to a gene: 12. In germline, CDR1 is MNHEY, CDR2 SVGEGT. The CDR3 contains 17 residues. Participants were placed into cohorts based on the clinical history they reported. Among Cohort 3 donors, those recovered had two negative PCRs, clearance, or symptom resolution. The receptor was isolated from a man between 60 and 75 years old who had recovered from COVID-19. The sample was PBMCs or T cells enriched from blood (not recorded which). The J gene is TRBJ2-3, the V gene TRBV6-2 or TRBV6-3, with 8 bases that match TRBD2. The CDR3 region has the DNA TGTGCCAGCAGTCACTTCGTATTAGCGGGAAACACAGATACGCAGTATTTT. Amino acid sequence: CASSHFVLAGNTDTQYF.